This T cell receptor beta chain was sequenced during a study of T cells after yellow fever vaccination. TCRdb passed the 5' RACE reads through MiXCR, listing each CDR3 protein once. The sample shows 450,000 to 650,000 distinct CDR3 sequences, less than 15% of them seen only once. The sample holds a few counts of this clonotype. Its cognate antigen is unknown. The CDR3 sequence is 13 residues long. Germline loops: CDR1 KGHDR, CDR2 SFDVKD. With 5 bases clipped from V and 4 bases from J, the junction kept 3 bases outside the gene matches. Findings and limits, study-wide: Overlap between CD4 and CD8 compartments was detected for a small share of clonotypes. The booster saw the reappearance of most primary-vaccination clones (around 96% CD4, 70% to 90% CD8).

The clonotype originates from a man aged 25 to 40 who received the YFV17D yellow fever vaccine. The sample in question was PBMCs, obtained on the day of the yellow fever booster vaccination. The chain has TRBV24-1 and TRBJ2-5, with 7 bases fitting TRBD2. The CDR3: CATSGGSGETQYF. The CDR3 DNA reads as TGTGCCACCAGTGGCGGGAGCGGAGAGACCCAGTACTTC.